One sample yielded the 14 T cell receptor beta chains listed below, sequenced in a study of cytomegalovirus exposure and HLA in healthy donors. The PCR had 60 Vbeta and 13 Jbeta primers. Assay used: immunoSEQ multiplex PCR; TCRdb lists only in-frame clones, some missing. In all, the sample yields about 200,000 clones. The sequenced material came from PBMCs. These receptors were obtained from a man aged 30 to 39 in good health and CMV-seronegative.

The chain recombines TRBV11-3 with TRBJ2-7; no clear D gene. The germline gives CDR1 SGHNT, CDR2 YENEEA. V was clipped by 1 base and J by 3 bases, with 10 bases between them. The CDR3 totals 14 residues. The CDR3 DNA reads TGTGCCAGCAGCTTAGGCGGCCGCGTCTACGAGCAGTACTTC. This translates into CASSLGGRVYEQYF.

V usage is TRBV11-3 and J usage is TRBJ1-3; 9 bases are a match to TRBD1. The CDR3 sequence is 17 residues long. The V gene end was trimmed by 2 bases and the J gene end by 1 base; junction bases not matched to a gene: 6. From germline, CDR1 is SGHNT and CDR2 YENEEA. CDR3 protein: CASSLFPTGGSGNTIYF. The CDR3 nucleotides are TGTGCCAGCAGCTTATTTCCGACAGGGGGATCTGGAAACACCATATATTTT.

The J gene is TRBJ1-2, the V gene TRBV29-1, with TRBD1 as a possible D gene (5 bases). This CDR3 contains 11 residues. From germline, CDR1 is SQVTM and CDR2 ANQGSEA. Trimming cost V 3 bases and J 8 bases, with 10 bases left between them. The CDR3 DNA reads TGCAGCGTTGAGGGCGGGGACGGCTACACCTTC. It is translated as CSVEGGDGYTF.

The gene calls are TRBV5-1 and TRBJ2-2; TRBD2 aligns across 9 bases. CDR3 length equals 15 residues. V dropped 7 bases and J dropped 4; count of bases not matched to a gene: 8. Germline lookup yields CDR1 SGHRS and CDR2 YFSETQ. CDR3 residues: CASLAGAVGTGELFF. DNA for the CDR3: TGCGCCAGCTTAGCGGGAGCGGTCGGCACCGGGGAGCTGTTTTTT. Drawing the rest from reference TRBV5-1 and TRBJ2-2, the complete variable domain is KAGVTQTPRYLIKTRGQQVTLSCSPISGHRSVSWYQQTPGQGLQFLFEYFSETQRNKGNFPGRFSGRQFSNSRSEMNVSTLELGDSALYLCASLAGAVGTGELFFGEGSRLTVL.

The chain uses TRBV5-4 and TRBJ1-5; D is possibly TRBD1 (5 bases). Trimming took off 4 bases at V and 4 bases at J, with 9 bases between the two ends. This CDR3 is built from 13 residues. CDR1 is SGHNT, CDR2 YYREEE, per germline (reference sequence). CDR3 region: CASSADKNQPQHF. In DNA form, the CDR3 reads TGTGCCAGCAGCGCGGACAAGAATCAGCCCCAGCATTTT.

V and J are TRBV18 and TRBJ1-1; no clear D gene. Germline lookup yields CDR1 KGHSH and CDR2 LQKENI. CDR3 length: 16 amino acids. With 7 bases removed from V and 1 base from J, the gap between germline ends came to 19 bases. CDR3 DNA: TGTGCCAGCTTTGACGGGATCCTGGTAGGGAACACTGAAGCTTTCTTT. Translation gives CASFDGILVGNTEAFF.

The chain uses TRBV2 and TRBJ1-2, with TRBD1 matching over 8 bases. Losses at the gene ends were 2 bases for V and 7 bases for J; bases not matched to a gene: 9. This CDR3 is 15 amino acids long. The V gene's germline CDR1 is SNHLY and CDR2 FYNNEI. The CDR3 here is CASSESSRQGTGYTF. The DNA for the CDR3 is TGTGCCAGCAGTGAAAGCTCGCGACAGGGGACTGGCTACACCTTC.

V usage is TRBV9 and J usage is TRBJ1-6, with D hard to call. There are 9 residues in the CDR3. Trimming took off 7 bases at V and 10 bases at J, with 3 bases between the two ends. Germline V CDR1 and CDR2: SGDLS, YYNGEE. The CDR3, as DNA: TGTGCCAGCGGCTCACCCCTCCACTTT. Residues: CASGSPLHF.

The chain links TRBV28 to TRBJ2-5; possibly TRBD1 for D (5 bases). Germline-derived CDR1 and CDR2 are MDHEN and SYDVKM. Deletions cut 5 bases from V and 3 bases from J, with 22 bases between. CDR3 length equals 17 residues. The DNA for the CDR3 is TGTGCCAGCAGTCCGGACATCATCCTCCCACCTAAAGAGACCCAGTACTTC. This encodes CASSPDIILPPKETQYF.

With respect to this clone: One end of the junction fails to match germline, which may point to a read error. The V and J genes are TRBV19 and TRBJ1-1; TRBD1 matches at 9 bases. The CDR3 is 14 residues long. CDR1 and CDR2 from the germline V gene are LNHDA and SQIVND (reference sequence). CDR3 loop: CTSSRDRVDTEAFF. CDR3 nucleotide sequence: TGTACCAGTAGTAGGGACAGGGTTGACACTGAAGCTTTCTTT.

The V call is TRBV5-4, the J call TRBJ2-7; 12 bases align to TRBD2. The CDR3 consists of 15 residues. V gave up 0 bases and J gave up 12 bases; unmatched junction bases: 10. Germline values: CDR1 SGHNT, CDR2 YYREEE (reference sequence). The chain's CDR3 is CASSLAGLAGKRAYF. DNA for the CDR3: TGTGCCAGCAGCTTGGCCGGACTAGCGGGAAAGAGGGCGTACTTC.

V gene TRBV7-9 combines with J gene TRBJ2-1; 11 bases map to TRBD2. The CDR3 totals 14 residues. Per the germline V gene, CDR1 is SEHNR and CDR2 is FQNEAQ (reference sequence). Losses at the gene ends were 3 bases for V and 6 bases for J; bases not matched to a gene: 1. The CDR3 sequence: CASSFGTSGNEQFF. The CDR3 DNA follows: TGTGCCAGCAGCTTTGGGACTAGCGGCAATGAGCAGTTCTTC.

The chain joins TRBV2 to TRBJ2-2; tentative D call: TRBD2 (6 bases). CDR3 length: 13 amino acids. Germline values: CDR1 SNHLY, CDR2 FYNNEI. Trimming pared 6 bases from V and 1 base from J, leaving 6 bases between. The CDR3 DNA sequence: TGTGCCAGCAGGGGAGGGAACACCGGGGAGCTGTTTTTT. It yields the protein CASRGGNTGELFF.

The chain carries TRBV6-6 and TRBJ2-3; unclear D gene. The germline V and J ends were trimmed by 5 bases and 0 bases, with 3 bases remaining between them. Germline lookup yields CDR1 MNHNY and CDR2 SVGAGI (reference sequence). The CDR3 is 12 amino acids. CDR3 protein: CASSLSTDTQYF. The CDR3 DNA reads TGTGCCAGCAGTCTTAGCACAGATACGCAGTATTTT.